This TCR beta chain derives from a study of blood T cell repertoires in COVID-19. Across the study: COVID-19 samples, acute and convalescent, were from the United States, Italy and Spain. T cells, B-cell-depleted T cells, or PBMCs supplied cDNA or gDNA.

Seattle enrolled patients during active infection and tracked them longitudinally. Methods used by the authors: Reference gene primer amplification gave nucleated cell count estimates. The method was immunoSEQ multiplex PCR; TCRdb's version includes in-frame clones alone and lacks a portion of them. Clone size and the V and J calls come from that table; the DNA yielded D and trimming. The sample holds 450,000 or so clones, about 90% seen once. Trimming stripped 2 bases from V and 0 bases from J, with 16 bases between. The CDR3 loop spans 17 amino acids. CDR1 and CDR2 from the germline V gene are SGHNT and YENEEA.

The TCR was taken from a man younger than 35 with COVID-19, enrolled during active disease. V gene TRBV11-3 combines with J gene TRBJ2-5; D may be TRBD1 (6 bases). Sequenced: peripheral blood. This CDR3 is CASSLIGWGQHQETQYF. The CDR3 DNA reads as TGTGCCAGCAGCTTAATTGGGTGGGGACAACACCAAGAGACCCAGTACTTC.